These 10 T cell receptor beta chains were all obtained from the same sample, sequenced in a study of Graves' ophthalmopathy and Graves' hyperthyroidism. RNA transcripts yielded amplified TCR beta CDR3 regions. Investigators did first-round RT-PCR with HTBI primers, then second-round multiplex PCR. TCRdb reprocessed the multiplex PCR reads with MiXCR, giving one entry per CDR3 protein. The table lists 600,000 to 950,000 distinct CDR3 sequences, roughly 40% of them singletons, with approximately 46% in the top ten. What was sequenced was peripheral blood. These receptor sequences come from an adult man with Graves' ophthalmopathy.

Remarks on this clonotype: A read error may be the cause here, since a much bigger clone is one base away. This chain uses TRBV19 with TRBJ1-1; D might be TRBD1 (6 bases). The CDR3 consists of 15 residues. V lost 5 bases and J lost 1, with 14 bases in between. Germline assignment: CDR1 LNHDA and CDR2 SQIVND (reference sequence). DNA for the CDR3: TGTGCCAGTAGTGTCGAGGGACACGCGAACACTGAAGCTTTCTTT. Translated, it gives CASSVEGHANTEAFF.

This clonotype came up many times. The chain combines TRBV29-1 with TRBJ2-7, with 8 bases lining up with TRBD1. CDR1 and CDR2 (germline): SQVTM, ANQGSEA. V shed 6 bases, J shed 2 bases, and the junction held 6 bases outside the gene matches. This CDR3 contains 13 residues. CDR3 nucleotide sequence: TGCAGCGTCGCCCCGACAGGGGCCTACGAGCAGTACTTC. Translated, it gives CSVAPTGAYEQYF.

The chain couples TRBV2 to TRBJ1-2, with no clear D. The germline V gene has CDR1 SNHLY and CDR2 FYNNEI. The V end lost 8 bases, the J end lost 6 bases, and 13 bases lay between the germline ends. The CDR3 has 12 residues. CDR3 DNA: TGTGCCAGCGTGCGCGACGGTGATGGCTACACCTTC. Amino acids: CASVRDGDGYTF.

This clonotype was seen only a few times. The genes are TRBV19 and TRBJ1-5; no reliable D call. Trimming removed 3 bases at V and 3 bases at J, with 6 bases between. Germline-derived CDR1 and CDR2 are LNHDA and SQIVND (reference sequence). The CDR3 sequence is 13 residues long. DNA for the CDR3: TGTGCCAGTAGTATCCAGCCCAATCAGCCCCAGCATTTT. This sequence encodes CASSIQPNQPQHF.

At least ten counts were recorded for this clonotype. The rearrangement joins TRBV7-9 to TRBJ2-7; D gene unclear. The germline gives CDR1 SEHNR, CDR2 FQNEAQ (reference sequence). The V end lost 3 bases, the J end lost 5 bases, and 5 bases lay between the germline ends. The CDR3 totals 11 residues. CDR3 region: CASSFYHEQYF. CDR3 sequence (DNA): TGTGCCAGCAGCTTTTATCACGAGCAGTACTTC.

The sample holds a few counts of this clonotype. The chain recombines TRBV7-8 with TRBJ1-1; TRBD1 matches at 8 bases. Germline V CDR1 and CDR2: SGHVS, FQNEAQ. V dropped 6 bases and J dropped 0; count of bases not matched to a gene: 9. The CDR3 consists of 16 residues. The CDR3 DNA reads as TGTGCCAGCAGTTCCTGGACAGGGATCTTGAACACTGAAGCTTTCTTT. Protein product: CASSSWTGILNTEAFF.

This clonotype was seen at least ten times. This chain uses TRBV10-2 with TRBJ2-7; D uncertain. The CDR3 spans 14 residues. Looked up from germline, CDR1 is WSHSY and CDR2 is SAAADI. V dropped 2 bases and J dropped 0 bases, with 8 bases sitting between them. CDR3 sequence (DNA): TGCGCCAGCAGTGAGGCCGCGTTCTCCTACGAGCAGTACTTC. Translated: CASSEAAFSYEQYF.

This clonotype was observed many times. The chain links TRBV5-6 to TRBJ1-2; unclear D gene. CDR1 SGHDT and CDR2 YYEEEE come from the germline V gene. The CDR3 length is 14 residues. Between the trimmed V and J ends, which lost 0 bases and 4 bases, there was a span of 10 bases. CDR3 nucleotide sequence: TGTGCCAGCAGCTTGGGCCAGGAGACCTATGGCTACACCTTC. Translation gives CASSLGQETYGYTF.

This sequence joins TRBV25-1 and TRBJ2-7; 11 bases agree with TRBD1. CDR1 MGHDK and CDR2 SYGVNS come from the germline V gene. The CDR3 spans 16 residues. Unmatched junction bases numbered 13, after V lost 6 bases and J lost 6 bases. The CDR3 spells CASSHLLRDRGVEQYF. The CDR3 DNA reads TGTGCCAGCAGCCATTTACTCCGGGACAGGGGGGTCGAGCAGTACTTC.

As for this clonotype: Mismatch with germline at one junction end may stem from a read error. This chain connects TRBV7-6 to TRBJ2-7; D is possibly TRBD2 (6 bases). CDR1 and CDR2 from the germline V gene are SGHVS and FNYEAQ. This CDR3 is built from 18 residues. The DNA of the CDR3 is TGCGCCAGCAGCCGCGGCCCTTGGGACTCGAGCGAAGCCTACGAGCAGTACTTC. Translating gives CASSRGPWDSSEAYEQYF. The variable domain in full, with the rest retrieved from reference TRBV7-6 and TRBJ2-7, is GAGVSQSPRYKVTKRGQDVALRCDPISGHVSLYWYRQALGQGPEFLTYFNYEAQQDKSGLPNDRFSAERPEGSISTLTIQRTEQRDSAMYRCASSRGPWDSSEAYEQYFGPGTRLTVT.